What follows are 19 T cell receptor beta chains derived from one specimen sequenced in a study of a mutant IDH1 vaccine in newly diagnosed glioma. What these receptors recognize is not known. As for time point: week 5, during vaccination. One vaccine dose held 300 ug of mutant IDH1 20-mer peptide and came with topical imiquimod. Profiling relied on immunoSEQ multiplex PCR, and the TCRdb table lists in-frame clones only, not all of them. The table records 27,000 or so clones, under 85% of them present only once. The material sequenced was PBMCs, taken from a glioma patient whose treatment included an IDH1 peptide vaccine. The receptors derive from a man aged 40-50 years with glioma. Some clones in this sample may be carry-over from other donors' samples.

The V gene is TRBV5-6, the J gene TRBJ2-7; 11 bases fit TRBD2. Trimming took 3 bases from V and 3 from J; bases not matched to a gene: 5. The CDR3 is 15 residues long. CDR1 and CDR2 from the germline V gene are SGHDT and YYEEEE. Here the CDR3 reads CASSWLAGGNYEQYF. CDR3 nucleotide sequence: TGTGCCAGCAGCTGGCTAGCGGGGGGTAACTACGAGCAGTACTTC.

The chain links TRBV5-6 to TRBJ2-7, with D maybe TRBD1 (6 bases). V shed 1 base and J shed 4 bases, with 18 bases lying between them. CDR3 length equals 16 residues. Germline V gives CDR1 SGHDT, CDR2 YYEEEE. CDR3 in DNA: TGTGCCAGCAGCTTGTGGGACACCAGTCGAGAATACGAGCAGTACTTC. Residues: CASSLWDTSREYEQYF.

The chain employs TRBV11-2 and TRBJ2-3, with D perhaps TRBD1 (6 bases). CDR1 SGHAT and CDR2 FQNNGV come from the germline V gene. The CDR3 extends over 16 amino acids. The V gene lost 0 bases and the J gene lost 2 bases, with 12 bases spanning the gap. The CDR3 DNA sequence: TGTGCCAGCAGCTTAGAGCCCAACAGGGTCACAGATACGCAGTATTTT. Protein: CASSLEPNRVTDTQYF. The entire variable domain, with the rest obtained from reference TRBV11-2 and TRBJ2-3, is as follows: EAGVAQSPRYKIIEKRQSVAFWCNPISGHATLYWYQQILGQGPKLLIQFQNNGVVDDSQLPKDRFSAERLKGVDSTLKIQPAKLEDSAVYLCASSLEPNRVTDTQYFGPGTRLTVL.

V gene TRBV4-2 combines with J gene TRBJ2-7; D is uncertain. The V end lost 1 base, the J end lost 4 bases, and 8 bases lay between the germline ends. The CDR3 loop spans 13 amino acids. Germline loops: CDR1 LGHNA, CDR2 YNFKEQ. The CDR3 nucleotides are TGTGCCAGCAGCCAAGGGAGAAATTACGAGCAGTACTTC. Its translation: CASSQGRNYEQYF.

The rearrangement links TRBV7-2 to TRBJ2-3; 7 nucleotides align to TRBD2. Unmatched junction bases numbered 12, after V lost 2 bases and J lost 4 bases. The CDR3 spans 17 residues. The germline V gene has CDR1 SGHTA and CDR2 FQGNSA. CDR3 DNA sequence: TGTGCCAGCAGCTTATTGGTGGGCAACCGGGGGGCAGATACGCAGTATTTT. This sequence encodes CASSLLVGNRGADTQYF.

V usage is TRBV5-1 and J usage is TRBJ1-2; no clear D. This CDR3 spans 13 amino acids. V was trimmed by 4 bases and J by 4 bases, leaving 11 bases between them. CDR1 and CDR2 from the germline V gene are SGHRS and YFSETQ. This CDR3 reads CASSPGLLYGYTF. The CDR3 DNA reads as TGCGCCAGCAGCCCGGGCCTGCTCTATGGCTACACCTTC.

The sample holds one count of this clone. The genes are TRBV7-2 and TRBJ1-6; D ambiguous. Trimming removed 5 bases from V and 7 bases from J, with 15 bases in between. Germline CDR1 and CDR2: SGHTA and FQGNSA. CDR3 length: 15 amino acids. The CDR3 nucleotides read TGTGCCAGCAGCCTCGGTGCGAGCCAAAATTCACCCCTCCACTTT. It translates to CASSLGASQNSPLHF.

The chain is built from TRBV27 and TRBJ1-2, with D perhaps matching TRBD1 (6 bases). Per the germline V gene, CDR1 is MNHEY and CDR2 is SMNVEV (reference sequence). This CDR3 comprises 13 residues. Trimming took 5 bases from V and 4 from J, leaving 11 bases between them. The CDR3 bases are TGTGCCAGCAGTGTGGACAGTTCCTATGGCTACACCTTC. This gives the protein CASSVDSSYGYTF.

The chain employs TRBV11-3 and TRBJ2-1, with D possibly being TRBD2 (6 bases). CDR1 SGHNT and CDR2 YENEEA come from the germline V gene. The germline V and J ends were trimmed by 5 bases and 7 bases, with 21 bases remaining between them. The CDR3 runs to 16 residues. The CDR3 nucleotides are TGTGCCAGCAGCCCAGGGTCGGGGGTGGTAGGAAATGAGCAGTTCTTC. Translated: CASSPGSGVVGNEQFF.

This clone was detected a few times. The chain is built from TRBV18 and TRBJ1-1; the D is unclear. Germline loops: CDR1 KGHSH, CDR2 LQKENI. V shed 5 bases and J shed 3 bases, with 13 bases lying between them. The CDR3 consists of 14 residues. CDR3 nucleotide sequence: TGTGCCAGCTCATCATCGAGAGCCGACACTGAAGCTTTCTTT. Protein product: CASSSSRADTEAFF.

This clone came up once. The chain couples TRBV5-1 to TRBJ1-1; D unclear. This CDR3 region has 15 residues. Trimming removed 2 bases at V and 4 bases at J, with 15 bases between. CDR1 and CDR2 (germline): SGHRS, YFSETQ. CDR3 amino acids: CASSFSSPDGTEAFF. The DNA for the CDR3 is TGCGCCAGCAGCTTTAGCAGCCCGGACGGCACTGAAGCTTTCTTT.

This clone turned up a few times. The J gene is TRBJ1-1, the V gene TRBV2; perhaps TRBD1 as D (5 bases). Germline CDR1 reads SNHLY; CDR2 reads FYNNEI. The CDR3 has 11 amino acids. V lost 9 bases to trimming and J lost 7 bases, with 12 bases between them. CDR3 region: CARLGTDEAFF. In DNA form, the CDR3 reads TGTGCCAGACTCGGGACGGATGAAGCTTTCTTT.

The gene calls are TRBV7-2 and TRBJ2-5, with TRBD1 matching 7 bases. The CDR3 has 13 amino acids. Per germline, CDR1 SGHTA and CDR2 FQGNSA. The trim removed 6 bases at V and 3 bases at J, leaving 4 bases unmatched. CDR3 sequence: CASSRQGEETQYF. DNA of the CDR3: TGTGCCAGCAGTCGACAGGGTGAAGAGACCCAGTACTTC. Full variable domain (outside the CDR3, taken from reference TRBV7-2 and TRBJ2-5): GAGVSQSPSNKVTEKGKDVELRCDPISGHTALYWYRQSLGQGLEFLIYFQGNSAPDKSGLPSDRFSAERTGGSVSTLTIQRTQQEDSAVYLCASSRQGEETQYFGPGTRLLVL.

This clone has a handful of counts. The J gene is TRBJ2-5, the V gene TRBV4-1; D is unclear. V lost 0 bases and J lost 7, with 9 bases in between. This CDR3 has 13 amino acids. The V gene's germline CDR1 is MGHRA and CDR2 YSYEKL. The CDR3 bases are TGCGCCAGCAGCCAAGATCTGTTTGTGACCCAGTACTTC. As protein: CASSQDLFVTQYF.

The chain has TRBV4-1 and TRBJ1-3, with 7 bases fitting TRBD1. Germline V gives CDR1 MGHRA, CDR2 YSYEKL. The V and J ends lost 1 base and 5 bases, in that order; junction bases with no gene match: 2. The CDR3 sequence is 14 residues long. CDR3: CASSQGRGRNTIYF. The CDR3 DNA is TGCGCCAGCAGCCAAGGCAGGGGGAGAAACACCATATATTTT.

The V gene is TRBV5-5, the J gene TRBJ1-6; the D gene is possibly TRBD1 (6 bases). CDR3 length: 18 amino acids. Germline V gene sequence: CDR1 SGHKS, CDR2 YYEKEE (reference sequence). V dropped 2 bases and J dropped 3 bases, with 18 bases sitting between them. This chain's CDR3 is CASSLVGGQKDYNSPLHF. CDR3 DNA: TGTGCCAGCAGCTTAGTTGGGGGCCAAAAAGACTATAATTCACCCCTCCACTTT.

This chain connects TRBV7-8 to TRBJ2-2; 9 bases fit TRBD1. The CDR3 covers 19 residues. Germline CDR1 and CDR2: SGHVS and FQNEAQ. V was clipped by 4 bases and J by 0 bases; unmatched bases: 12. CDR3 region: CASSWPRTGVKANTGELFF. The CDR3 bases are TGTGCCAGCAGCTGGCCTCGGACAGGGGTTAAAGCGAACACCGGGGAGCTGTTTTTT.

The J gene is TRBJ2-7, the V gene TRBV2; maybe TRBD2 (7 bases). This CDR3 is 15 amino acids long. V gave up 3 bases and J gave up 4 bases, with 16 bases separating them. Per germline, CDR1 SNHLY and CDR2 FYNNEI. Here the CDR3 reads CASSERGGPLYEQYF. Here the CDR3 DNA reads TGTGCCAGCAGTGAGCGCGGGGGCCCCCTGTACGAGCAGTACTTC.

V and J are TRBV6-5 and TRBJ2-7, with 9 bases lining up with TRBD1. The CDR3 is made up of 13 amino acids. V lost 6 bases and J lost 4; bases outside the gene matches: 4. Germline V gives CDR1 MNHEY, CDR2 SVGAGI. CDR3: CASRRQGEYEQYF. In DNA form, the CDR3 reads TGTGCCAGCAGGAGACAGGGGGAATACGAGCAGTACTTC.